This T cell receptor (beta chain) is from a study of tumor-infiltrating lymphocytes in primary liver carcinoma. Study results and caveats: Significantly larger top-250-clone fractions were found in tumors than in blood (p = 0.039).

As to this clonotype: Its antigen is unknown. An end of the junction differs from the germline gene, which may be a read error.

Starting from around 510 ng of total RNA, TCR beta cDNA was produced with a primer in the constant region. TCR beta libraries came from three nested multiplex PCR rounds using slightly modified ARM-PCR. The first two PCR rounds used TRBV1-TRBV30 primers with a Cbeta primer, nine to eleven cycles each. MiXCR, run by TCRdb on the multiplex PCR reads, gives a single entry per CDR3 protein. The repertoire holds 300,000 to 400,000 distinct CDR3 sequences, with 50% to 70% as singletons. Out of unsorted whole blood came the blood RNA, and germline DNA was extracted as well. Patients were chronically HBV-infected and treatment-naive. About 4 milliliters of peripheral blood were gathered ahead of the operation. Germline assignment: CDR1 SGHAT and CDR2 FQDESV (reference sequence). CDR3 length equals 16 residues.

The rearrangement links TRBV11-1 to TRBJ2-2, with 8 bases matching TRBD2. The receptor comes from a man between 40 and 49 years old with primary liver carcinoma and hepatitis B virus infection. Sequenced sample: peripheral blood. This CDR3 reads CASSLTAGEGTEELFF. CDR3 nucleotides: TGTGCCAGCAGCTTAACAGCGGGAGAGGGTACCGAGGAGCTGTTTTTT.